The source of this T cell receptor (beta chain) is a study of blood T cell repertoires in COVID-19. Turning to the study itself: Sites across the United States, Italy and Spain contributed samples from acute and convalescent COVID-19.

Original data processing: Reference gene primer amplification yielded estimated nucleated cell counts. Generated by immunoSEQ multiplex PCR, the TCRdb table keeps only in-frame clones and is missing some. From that table come the V and J calls and clone size; the DNA was used to work out D and trimming. The sample carries approximately 240,000 clones, approximately 81% recorded once. This CDR3 has 15 amino acids. V lost 5 bases to trimming and J lost 2 bases; unmatched junction nucleotides: 6. Germline V lookup: CDR1 SGHTA, CDR2 FQGNSA. The J gene is TRBJ2-3, the V gene TRBV7-2, with 8 bases lining up with TRBD2. This clonotype was sampled from a man in his forties or fifties who had recovered from COVID-19. The material sequenced was peripheral blood. The CDR3 nucleotides read TGTGCCAGCAGCGTCACTAGCGGCTTCACAGATACGCAGTATTTT. This gives the protein CASSVTSGFTDTQYF.